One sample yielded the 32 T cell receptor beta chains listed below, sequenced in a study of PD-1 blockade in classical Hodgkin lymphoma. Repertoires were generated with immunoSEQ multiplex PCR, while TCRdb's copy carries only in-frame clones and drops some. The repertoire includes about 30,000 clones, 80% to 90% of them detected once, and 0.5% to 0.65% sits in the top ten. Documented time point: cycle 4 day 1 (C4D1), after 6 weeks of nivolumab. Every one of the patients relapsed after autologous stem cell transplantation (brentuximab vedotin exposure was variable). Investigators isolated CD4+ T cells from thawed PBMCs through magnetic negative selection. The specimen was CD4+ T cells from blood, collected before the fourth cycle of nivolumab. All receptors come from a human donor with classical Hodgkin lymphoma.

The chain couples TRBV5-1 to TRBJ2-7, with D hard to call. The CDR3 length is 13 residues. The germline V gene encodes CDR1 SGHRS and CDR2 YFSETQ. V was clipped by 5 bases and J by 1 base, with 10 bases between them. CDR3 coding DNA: TGCGCCAGCAGAACGACACTATCCTACGAGCAGTACTTC. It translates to CASRTTLSYEQYF.

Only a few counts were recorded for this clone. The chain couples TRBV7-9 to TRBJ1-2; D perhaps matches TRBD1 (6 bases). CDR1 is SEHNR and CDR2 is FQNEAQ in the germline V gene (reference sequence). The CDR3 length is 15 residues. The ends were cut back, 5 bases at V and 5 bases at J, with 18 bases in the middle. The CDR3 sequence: CASSPSVTGLYGYTF. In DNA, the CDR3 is TGTGCCAGCAGCCCCAGCGTTACAGGGCTATATGGCTACACCTTC. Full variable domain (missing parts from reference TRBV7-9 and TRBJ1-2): DTGVSQNPRHKITKRGQNVTFRCDPISEHNRLYWYRQTLGQGPEFLTYFQNEAQLEKSRLLSDRFSAERPKGSFSTLEIQRTEQGDSAMYLCASSPSVTGLYGYTFGSGTRLTVV.

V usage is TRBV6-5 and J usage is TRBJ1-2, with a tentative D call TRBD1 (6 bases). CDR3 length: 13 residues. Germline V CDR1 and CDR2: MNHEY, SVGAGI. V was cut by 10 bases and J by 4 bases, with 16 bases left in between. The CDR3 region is CATKQGFPYGYTF. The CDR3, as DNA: TGTGCCACGAAACAGGGCTTCCCCTATGGCTACACCTTC.

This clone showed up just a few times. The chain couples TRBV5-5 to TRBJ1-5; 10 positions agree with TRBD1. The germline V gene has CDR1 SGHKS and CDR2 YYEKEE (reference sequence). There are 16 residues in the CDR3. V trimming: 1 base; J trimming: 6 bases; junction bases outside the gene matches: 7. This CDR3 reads CASSLQPGQGSQPQHF. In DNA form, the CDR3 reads TGTGCCAGCAGCTTGCAACCGGGACAGGGGAGTCAGCCCCAGCATTTT. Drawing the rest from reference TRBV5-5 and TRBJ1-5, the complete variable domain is DAGVTQSPTHLIKTRGQQVTLRCSPISGHKSVSWYQQVLGQGPQFIFQYYEKEERGRGNFPDRFSARQFPNYSSELNVNALLLGDSALYLCASSLQPGQGSQPQHFGDGTRLSIL.

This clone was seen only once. The CDR3 DNA reads as TGTGCCAGCAGTATTGCCGGGACCAGCACCGGGGAGCTGTTTTTT. Protein: CASSIAGTSTGELFF. The J gene is TRBJ2-2, the V gene TRBV7-9; D may be TRBD1 or TRBD2 (5 bases each). Germline CDR1 SEHNR, CDR2 FQNEAQ (reference sequence). The CDR3 is made up of 15 amino acids. V was trimmed by 6 bases and J by 4 bases, leaving 15 bases between them.

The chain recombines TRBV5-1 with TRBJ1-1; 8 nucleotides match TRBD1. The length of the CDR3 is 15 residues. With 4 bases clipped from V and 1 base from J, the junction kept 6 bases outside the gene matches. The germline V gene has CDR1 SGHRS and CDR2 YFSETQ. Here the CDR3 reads CASSQSGGRNTEAFF. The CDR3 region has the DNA TGCGCCAGCAGCCAATCAGGGGGCCGGAACACTGAAGCTTTCTTT.

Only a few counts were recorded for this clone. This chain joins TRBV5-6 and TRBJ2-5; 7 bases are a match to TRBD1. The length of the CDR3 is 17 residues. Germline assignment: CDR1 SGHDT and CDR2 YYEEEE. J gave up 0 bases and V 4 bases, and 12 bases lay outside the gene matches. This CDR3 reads CASSLRKTGTYQETQYF. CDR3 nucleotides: TGTGCCAGCAGCCTTCGAAAGACAGGGACCTACCAAGAGACCCAGTACTTC.

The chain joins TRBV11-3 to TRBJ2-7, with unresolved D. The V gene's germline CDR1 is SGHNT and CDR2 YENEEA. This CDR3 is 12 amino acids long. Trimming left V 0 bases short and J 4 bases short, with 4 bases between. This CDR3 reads CASSLEIYEQYF. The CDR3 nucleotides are TGTGCCAGCAGCTTAGAAATATACGAGCAGTACTTC.

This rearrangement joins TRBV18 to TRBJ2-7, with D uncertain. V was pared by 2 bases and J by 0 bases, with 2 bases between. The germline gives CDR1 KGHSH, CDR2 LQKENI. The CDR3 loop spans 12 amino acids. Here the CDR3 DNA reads TGTGCCAGCTCACCATCCTCCTACGAGCAGTACTTC. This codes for CASSPSSYEQYF.

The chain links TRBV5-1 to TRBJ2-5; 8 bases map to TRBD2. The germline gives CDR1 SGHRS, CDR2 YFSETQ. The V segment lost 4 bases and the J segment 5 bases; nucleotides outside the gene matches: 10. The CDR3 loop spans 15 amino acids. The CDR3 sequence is CASSLRAGGVETQYF. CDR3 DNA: TGCGCCAGCAGCCTAAGGGCGGGGGGAGTGGAGACCCAGTACTTC.

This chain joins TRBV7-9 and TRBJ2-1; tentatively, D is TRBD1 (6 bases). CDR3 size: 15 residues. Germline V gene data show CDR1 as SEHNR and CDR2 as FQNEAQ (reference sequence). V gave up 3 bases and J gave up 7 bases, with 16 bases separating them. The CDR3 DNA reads TGTGCCAGCAGCTTGATGTTAGGGGGAATTAATGAGCAGTTCTTC. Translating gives CASSLMLGGINEQFF. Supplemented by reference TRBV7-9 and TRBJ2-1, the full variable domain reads DTGVSQNPRHKITKRGQNVTFRCDPISEHNRLYWYRQTLGQGPEFLTYFQNEAQLEKSRLLSDRFSAERPKGSFSTLEIQRTEQGDSAMYLCASSLMLGGINEQFFGPGTRLTVL.

CDR3 in DNA: TGCGCCAGCAGCTCGTCCGGTCCCCGGGGGACTGAAGCTTTCTTT. This translates into CASSSSGPRGTEAFF. The chain is built from TRBV5-1 and TRBJ1-1, with a possible D match to TRBD1 (5 bases). The germline gives CDR1 SGHRS, CDR2 YFSETQ. CDR3 length: 15 amino acids. The V end was cut by 3 bases, the J end by 5 bases, with 17 bases between.

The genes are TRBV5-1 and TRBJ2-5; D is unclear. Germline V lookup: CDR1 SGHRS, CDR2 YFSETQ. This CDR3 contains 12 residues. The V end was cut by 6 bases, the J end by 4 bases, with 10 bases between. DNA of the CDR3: TGCGCCAGCAATGAGCCCGGAGAGACCCAGTACTTC. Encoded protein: CASNEPGETQYF.

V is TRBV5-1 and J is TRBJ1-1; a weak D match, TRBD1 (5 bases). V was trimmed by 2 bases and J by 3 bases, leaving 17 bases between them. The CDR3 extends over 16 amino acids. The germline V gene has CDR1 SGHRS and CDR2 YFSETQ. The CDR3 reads CASSFRALEGDTEAFF. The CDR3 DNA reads TGCGCCAGCAGCTTCCGGGCCTTAGAAGGGGACACTGAAGCTTTCTTT.

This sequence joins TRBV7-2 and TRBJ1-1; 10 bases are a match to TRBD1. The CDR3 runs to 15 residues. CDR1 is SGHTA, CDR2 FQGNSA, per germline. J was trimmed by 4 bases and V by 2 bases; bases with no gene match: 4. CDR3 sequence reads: CASSLRGQGTTEAFF. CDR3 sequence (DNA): TGTGCCAGCAGCTTAAGGGGACAGGGGACCACTGAAGCTTTCTTT.

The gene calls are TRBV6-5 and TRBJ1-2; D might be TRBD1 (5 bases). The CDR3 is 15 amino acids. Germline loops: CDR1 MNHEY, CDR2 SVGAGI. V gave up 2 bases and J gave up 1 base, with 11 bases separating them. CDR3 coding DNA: TGTGCCAGCAGTTACGGGGGGATGAATAACTATGGCTACACCTTC. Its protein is CASSYGGMNNYGYTF.

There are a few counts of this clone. DNA of the CDR3: TGTGCCAGCACCTGGAAGCGGATGACGCGGGACAGGACAAACTATGGCTACACCTTC. Translation: CASTWKRMTRDRTNYGYTF. The J gene is TRBJ1-2, the V gene TRBV6-4; 8 nucleotides line up with TRBD1. The CDR3 spans 19 residues. Unmatched junction bases numbered 21, after V lost 7 bases and J lost 2 bases. From germline, CDR1 is MRHNA and CDR2 SNTAGT.

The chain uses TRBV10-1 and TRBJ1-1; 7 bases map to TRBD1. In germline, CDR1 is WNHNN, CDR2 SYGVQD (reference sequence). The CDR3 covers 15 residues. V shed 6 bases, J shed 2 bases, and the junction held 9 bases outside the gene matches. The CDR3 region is CASSPTGVRNTEAFF. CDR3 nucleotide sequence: TGCGCCAGCAGCCCAACAGGGGTCCGTAACACTGAAGCTTTCTTT.

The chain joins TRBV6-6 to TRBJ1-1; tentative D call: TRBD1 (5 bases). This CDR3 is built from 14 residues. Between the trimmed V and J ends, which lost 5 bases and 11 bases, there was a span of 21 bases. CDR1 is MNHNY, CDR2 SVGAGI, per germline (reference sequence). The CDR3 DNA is TGTGCCAGCAGTGACAACCGGGACGTACTACCGGCTTTCTTT. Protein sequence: CASSDNRDVLPAFF.

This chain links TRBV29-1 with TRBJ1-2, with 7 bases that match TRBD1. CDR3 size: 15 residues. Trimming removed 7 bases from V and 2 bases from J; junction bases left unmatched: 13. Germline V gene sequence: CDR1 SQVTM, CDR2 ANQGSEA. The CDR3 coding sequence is TGCAGCGCCGAAGGGGGGACAGAGGGCAACTATGGCTACACCTTC. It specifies CSAEGGTEGNYGYTF.

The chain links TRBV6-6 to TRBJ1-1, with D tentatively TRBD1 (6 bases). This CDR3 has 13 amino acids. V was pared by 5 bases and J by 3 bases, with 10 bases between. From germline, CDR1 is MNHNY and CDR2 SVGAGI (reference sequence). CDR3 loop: CASSGTRYTEAFF. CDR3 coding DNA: TGTGCCAGCAGTGGGACAAGGTACACTGAAGCTTTCTTT.

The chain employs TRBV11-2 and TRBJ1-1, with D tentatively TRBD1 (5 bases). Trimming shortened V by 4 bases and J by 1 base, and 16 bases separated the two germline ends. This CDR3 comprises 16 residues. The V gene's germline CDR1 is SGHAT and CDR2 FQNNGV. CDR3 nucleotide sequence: TGTGCCAGCAGCTCCCCATCAGGGTTTCGGAACACTGAAGCTTTCTTT. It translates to CASSSPSGFRNTEAFF.

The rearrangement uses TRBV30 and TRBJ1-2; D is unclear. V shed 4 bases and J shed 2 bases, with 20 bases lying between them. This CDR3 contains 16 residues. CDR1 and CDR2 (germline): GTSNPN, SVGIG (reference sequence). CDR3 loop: CAWIPGFRIQNYGYTF. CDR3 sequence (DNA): TGTGCCTGGATCCCTGGGTTTAGGATCCAAAACTATGGCTACACCTTC.

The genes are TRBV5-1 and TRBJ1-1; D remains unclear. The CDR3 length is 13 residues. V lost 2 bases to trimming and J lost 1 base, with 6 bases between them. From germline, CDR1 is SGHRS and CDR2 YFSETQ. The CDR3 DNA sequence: TGCGCCAGCAGCTTACTAGGGAACACTGAAGCTTTCTTT. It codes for CASSLLGNTEAFF.

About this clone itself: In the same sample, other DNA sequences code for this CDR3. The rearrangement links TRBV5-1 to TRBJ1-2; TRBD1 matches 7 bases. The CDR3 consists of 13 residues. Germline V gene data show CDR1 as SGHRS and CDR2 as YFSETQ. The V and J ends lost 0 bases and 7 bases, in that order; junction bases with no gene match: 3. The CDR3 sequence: CASSLGQGGGYTF. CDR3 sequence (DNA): TGCGCCAGCAGCTTGGGACAGGGAGGTGGCTACACCTTC.

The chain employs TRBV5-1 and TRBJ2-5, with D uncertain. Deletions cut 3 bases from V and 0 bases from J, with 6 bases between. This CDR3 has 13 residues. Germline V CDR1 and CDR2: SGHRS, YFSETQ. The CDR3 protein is CASSYLYQETQYF. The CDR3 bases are TGCGCCAGCAGCTACTTATACCAAGAGACCCAGTACTTC.

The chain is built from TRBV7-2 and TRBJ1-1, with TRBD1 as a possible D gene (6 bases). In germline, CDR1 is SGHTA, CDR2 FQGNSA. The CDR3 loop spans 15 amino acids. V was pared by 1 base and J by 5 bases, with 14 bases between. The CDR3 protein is CASSLGSGRGTEAFF. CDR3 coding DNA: TGTGCCAGCAGCTTAGGGTCTGGCAGGGGAACTGAAGCTTTCTTT.

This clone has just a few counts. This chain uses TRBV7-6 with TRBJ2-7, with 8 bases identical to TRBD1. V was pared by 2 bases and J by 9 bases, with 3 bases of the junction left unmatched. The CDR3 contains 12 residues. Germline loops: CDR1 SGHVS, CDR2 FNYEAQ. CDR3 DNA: TGTGCCAGCAGCTTACCAGGGGGCGGGCAGTACTTC. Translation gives CASSLPGGGQYF.

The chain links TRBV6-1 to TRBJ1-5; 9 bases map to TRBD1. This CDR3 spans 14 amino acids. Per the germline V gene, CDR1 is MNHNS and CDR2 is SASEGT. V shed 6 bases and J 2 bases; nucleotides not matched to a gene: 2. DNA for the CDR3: TGTGCCAGCAGGGGACAGGGCGGCAATCAGCCCCAGCATTTT. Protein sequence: CASRGQGGNQPQHF.

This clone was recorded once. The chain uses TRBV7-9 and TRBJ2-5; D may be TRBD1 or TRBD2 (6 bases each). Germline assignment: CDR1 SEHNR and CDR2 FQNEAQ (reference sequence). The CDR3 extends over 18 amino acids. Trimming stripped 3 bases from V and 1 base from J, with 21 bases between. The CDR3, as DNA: TGTGCCAGCAGCTTCCACCGGGGGCCGGGGCGGGGCCAAGAGACCCAGTACTTC. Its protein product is CASSFHRGPGRGQETQYF.

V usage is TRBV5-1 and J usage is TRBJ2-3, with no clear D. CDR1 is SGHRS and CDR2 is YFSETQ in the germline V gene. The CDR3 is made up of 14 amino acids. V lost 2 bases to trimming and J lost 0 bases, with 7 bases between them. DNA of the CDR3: TGCGCCAGCAGCTTCGACGGAAGCACAGATACGCAGTATTTT. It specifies CASSFDGSTDTQYF.

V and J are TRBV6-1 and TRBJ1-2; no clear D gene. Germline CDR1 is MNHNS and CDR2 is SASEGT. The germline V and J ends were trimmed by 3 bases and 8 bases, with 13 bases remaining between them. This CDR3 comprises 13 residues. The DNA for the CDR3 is TGTGCCAGCAGTGACGGGCCTAGGGAGGGCTACACCTTC. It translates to CASSDGPREGYTF.